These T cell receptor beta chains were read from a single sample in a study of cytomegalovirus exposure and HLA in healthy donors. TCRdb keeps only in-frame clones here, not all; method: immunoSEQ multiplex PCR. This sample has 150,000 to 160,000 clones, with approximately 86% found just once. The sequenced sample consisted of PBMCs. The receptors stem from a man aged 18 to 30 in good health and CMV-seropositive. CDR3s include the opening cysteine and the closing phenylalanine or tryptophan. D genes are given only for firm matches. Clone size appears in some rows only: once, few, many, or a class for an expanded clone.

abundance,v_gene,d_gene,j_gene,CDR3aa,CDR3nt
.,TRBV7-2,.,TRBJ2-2,CASTVTGTNTGELFF,TGTGCCAGCACCGTAACCGGGACTAACACCGGGGAGCTGTTTTTT
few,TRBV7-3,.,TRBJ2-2,CASSVLGGGSDGELFF,TGTGCCAGCAGCGTTCTTGGTGGGGGCTCTGACGGGGAGCTGTTTTTT
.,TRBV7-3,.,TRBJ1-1,CASSFSRNTEAFF,TGTGCCAGCAGCTTCTCCAGAAACACTGAAGCTTTCTTT
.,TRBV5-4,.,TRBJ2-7,CASSLAGGPSYEQYF,TGTGCCAGCAGCTTGGCCGGGGGGCCGAGCTACGAGCAGTACTTC
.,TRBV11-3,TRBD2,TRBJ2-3,CASSATSGATDTQYF,TGTGCCAGCAGCGCGACTAGCGGGGCCACAGATACGCAGTATTTT
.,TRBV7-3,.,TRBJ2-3,CASSLTSRGTDTQYF,TGTGCCAGCAGCTTAACTAGCAGGGGCACAGATACGCAGTATTTT
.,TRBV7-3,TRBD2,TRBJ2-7,CASSRSSGSSYEQYF,TGTGCCAGCAGCCGCTCTAGCGGGAGCTCCTACGAGCAGTACTTC
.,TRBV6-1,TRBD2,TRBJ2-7,CASSERVTSGGAVAYEQYF,TGTGCCAGCAGTGAACGGGTGACTAGCGGGGGGGCCGTGGCCTACGAGCAGTACTTC
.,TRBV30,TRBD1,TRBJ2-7,CAWSHPGQTLYEQYF,TGTGCCTGGAGTCATCCGGGACAGACTCTCTACGAGCAGTACTTC
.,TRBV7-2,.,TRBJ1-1,CASSLAPGNTEAFF,TGTGCCAGCAGCTTAGCGCCAGGGAACACTGAAGCTTTCTTT
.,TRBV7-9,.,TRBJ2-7,CASIGGGPYEQYF,TGTGCCAGCATTGGAGGCGGGCCCTACGAGCAGTACTTC
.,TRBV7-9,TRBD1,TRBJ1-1,CASSLGDRMNTEAFF,TGTGCCAGCAGCTTAGGGGACAGAATGAACACTGAAGCTTTCTTT
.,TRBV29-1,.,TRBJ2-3,CSVSPSTDTQYF,TGCAGCGTTTCCCCTAGCACAGATACGCAGTATTTT
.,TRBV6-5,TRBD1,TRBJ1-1,CASSYLQGQGTEAFF,TGTGCCAGCAGTTACTTACAGGGGCAGGGCACTGAAGCTTTCTTT
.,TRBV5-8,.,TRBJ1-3,CASRTRPGLADDGNTIYF,TGTGCCAGTAGGACACGGCCCGGGTTAGCGGACGATGGAAACACCATATATTTT
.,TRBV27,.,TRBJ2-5,CASSLSGEWTQYF,TGTGCCAGCAGTTTATCAGGGGAATGGACCCAGTACTTC
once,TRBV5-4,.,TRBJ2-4,CASSHKAKNIQYF,TGTGCCAGCAGCCACAAGGCCAAAAACATTCAGTACTTC
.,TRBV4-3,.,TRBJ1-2,CASSQSLAGGNYGYTF,TGCGCCAGCAGCCAATCCCTCGCGGGAGGGAACTATGGCTACACCTTC
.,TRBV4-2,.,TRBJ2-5,CASSQEGGLWETQYF,TGTGCCAGCAGCCAAGAAGGGGGTTTGTGGGAGACCCAGTACTTC
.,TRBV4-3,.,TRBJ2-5,CASSQELLGAEETQYF,TGCGCCAGCAGCCAAGAGCTCCTAGGGGCAGAAGAGACCCAGTACTTC
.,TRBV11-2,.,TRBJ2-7,CASSQGGPYEQYF,TGTGCCAGCAGCCAGGGGGGCCCCTACGAGCAGTACTTC
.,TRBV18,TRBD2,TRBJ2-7,CASSTRTSGNSYEQYF,TGTGCCAGCTCAACCCGGACTAGCGGAAACTCCTACGAGCAGTACTTC
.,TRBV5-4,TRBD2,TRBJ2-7,CASSFQREPSYEQYF,TGTGCCAGCAGCTTCCAGCGGGAGCCCTCCTACGAGCAGTACTTC
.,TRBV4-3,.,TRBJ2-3,CASSLEGTEGTDTQYF,TGCGCCAGCAGCCTAGAAGGAACTGAGGGCACAGATACGCAGTATTTT
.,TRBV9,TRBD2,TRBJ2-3,CASSRTSGTDTQYF,TGTGCCAGCAGTAGGACTAGCGGCACAGATACGCAGTATTTT
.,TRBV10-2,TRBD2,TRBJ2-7,CASRNQREVYEQYF,TGCGCCAGCAGGAATCAGCGGGAGGTCTACGAGCAGTACTTC
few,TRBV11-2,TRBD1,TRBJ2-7,CASSLAGGDYEQYF,TGTGCCAGCAGCCTAGCAGGGGGAGATTACGAGCAGTACTTC
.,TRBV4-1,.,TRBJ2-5,CASSQGGGGETQYF,TGCGCCAGCAGCCAAGGGGGGGGCGGAGAGACCCAGTACTTC
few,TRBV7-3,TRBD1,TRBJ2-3,CASSLAGTASTDTQYF,TGTGCCAGCAGCTTAGCCGGGACAGCTAGCACAGATACGCAGTATTTT
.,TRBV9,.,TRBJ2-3,CASSVGLQWADTQYF,TGTGCCAGCAGCGTAGGACTCCAGTGGGCAGATACGCAGTATTTT
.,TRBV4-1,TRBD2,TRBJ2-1,CASSQDGAGIARNEQFF,TGCGCCAGCAGCCAAGATGGAGCGGGGATCGCACGTAATGAGCAGTTCTTC
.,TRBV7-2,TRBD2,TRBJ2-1,CASSSPGTSPYNEQFF,TGTGCCAGCAGTTCTCCCGGGACTAGCCCCTACAATGAGCAGTTCTTC
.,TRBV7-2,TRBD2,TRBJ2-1,CASSSISGRIHNEQFF,TGTGCCAGCAGCTCGATTAGCGGGAGAATCCACAATGAGCAGTTCTTC
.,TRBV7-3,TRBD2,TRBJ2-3,CASSLGLAETDTQYF,TGTGCCAGCAGCTTAGGGCTAGCGGAAACAGATACGCAGTATTTT
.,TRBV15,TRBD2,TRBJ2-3,CATSRELAGGNTDTQYF,TGTGCCACCAGCAGAGAGCTAGCGGGGGGTAACACAGATACGCAGTATTTT
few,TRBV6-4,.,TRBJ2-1,CASSGGEAGSYNEQFF,TGTGCCAGCAGTGGAGGAGAGGCGGGCTCCTACAATGAGCAGTTCTTC
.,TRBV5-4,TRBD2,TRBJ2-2,CASSIRLAGGPGELFF,TGTGCCAGCAGCATCCGACTAGCGGGAGGACCCGGGGAGCTGTTTTTT
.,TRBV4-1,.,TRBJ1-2,CASSQVASQVYGYTF,TGCGCCAGCAGCCAAGTGGCCAGTCAAGTCTATGGCTACACCTTC
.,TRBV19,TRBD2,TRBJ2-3,CASSVGLAGGSTDTQYF,TGTGCCAGTAGTGTCGGACTAGCGGGGGGGAGCACAGATACGCAGTATTTT
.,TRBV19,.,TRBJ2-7,CASRAGRPPYEQYF,TGTGCCAGTAGGGCGGGCAGGCCACCCTACGAGCAGTACTTC
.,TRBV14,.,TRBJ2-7,CASSQDQGGYEQYF,TGTGCCAGCAGCCAAGACCAGGGTGGCTACGAGCAGTACTTC
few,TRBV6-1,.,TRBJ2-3,CASSTGSDTQYF,TGTGCCAGCAGCACAGGGTCAGATACGCAGTATTTT
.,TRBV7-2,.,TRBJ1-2,CASSLEGAGYGYTF,TGTGCCAGCAGCTTAGAAGGGGCCGGCTATGGCTACACCTTC
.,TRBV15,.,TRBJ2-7,CATSKQATYEQYF,TGTGCCACCAGCAAACAGGCAACCTACGAGCAGTACTTC
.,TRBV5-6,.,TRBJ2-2,CASSWAPGNTGELFF,TGTGCCAGCAGCTGGGCCCCCGGGAACACCGGGGAGCTGTTTTTT
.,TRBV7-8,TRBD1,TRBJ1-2,CASSVRTGINYGYTF,TGTGCCAGCAGCGTACGGACAGGGATTAACTATGGCTACACCTTC
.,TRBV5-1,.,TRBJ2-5,CASSPPLGTQETQYF,TGCGCCAGCAGCCCCCCCCTCGGGACACAGGAGACCCAGTACTTC
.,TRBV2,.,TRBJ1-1,CASSDWTTNTEAFF,TGTGCCAGCAGTGATTGGACAACGAACACTGAAGCTTTCTTT
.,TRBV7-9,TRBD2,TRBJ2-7,CASSSGGGEQYF,TGTGCCAGCAGCTCCGGGGGGGGCGAGCAGTACTTC
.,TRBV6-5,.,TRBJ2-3,CASMRSGGGTDTQYF,TGTGCCAGCATGAGGAGTGGAGGTGGCACAGATACGCAGTATTTT
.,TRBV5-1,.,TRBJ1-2,CASSSGGAGYGYTF,TGCGCCAGCAGCTCCGGAGGAGCCGGCTATGGCTACACCTTC
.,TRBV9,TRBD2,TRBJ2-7,CASSVGSSGSTYEQYF,TGTGCCAGCAGCGTAGGGTCCAGCGGGAGTACCTACGAGCAGTACTTC
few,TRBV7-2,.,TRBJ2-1,CASSLVNEQFF,TGTGCCAGCAGCTTAGTAAATGAGCAGTTCTTC
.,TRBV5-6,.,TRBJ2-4,CASRRRGAKNIQYF,TGTGCCAGCAGGCGTAGGGGGGCCAAAAACATTCAGTACTTC
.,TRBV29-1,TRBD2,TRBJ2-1,CSVEDRVLAGGPRPLAFF,TGCAGCGTTGAAGATCGCGTTCTAGCGGGAGGCCCCCGCCCCCTAGCGTTCTTC